The 18 T cell receptor beta chains in this list originate from one sample, sequenced in a study of cytomegalovirus exposure and HLA in healthy donors. Primers: 60 Vbeta forward and 13 Jbeta reverse. Assay used: immunoSEQ multiplex PCR; TCRdb lists only in-frame clones, some missing. The data contain about 130,000 clones, approximately 79% of them singletons. The sequenced sample consisted of PBMCs. The receptors were sampled from a man aged 30 to 39 in good health and CMV-seronegative.

The J gene is TRBJ2-5, the V gene TRBV5-6; TRBD1 matches 10 bases. This CDR3 comprises 16 residues. The V and J ends lost 4 bases and 2 bases, in that order; junction bases with no gene match: 8. Per germline, CDR1 SGHDT and CDR2 YYEEEE. The DNA of the CDR3 is TGTGCCAGCAGCCGCCGACGGACAGGGGGACAAGAGACCCAGTACTTC. This sequence encodes CASSRRRTGGQETQYF.

This clone occurred once. CDR3: CASSLNGQGTDTQYF. Written as DNA, the CDR3 is TGCGCCAGCAGCTTGAACGGACAGGGCACAGATACGCAGTATTTT. The chain employs TRBV5-1 and TRBJ2-3, with 7 positions matching TRBD1. The germline V gene has CDR1 SGHRS and CDR2 YFSETQ. Trimming took 1 base from V and 1 from J; bases not matched to a gene: 3. This CDR3 contains 15 residues.

The V gene is TRBV6-5, the J gene TRBJ1-4, with D unclear. This CDR3 contains 15 residues. V lost 0 bases, J lost 1 base, and 6 bases lay in between. Germline CDR1 reads MNHEY; CDR2 reads SVGAGI. CDR3 sequence (DNA): TGTGCCAGCAGTTACTCGTCGGTAACTAATGAAAAACTGTTTTTT. Protein: CASSYSSVTNEKLFF.

The chain employs TRBV5-4 and TRBJ2-7; unclear D gene. CDR3 length: 13 amino acids. V shed 0 bases and J shed 6 bases, with 10 bases lying between them. Germline CDR1 reads SGHNT; CDR2 reads YYREEE (reference sequence). This CDR3 is CASSLDRGSEQYF. In DNA, the CDR3 is TGTGCCAGCAGCTTGGACCGCGGCAGCGAGCAGTACTTC.

The CDR3 DNA reads as TGTGCCACCGTCAAGGGACAGGAAAACTATGGCTACACCTTC. This sequence encodes CATVKGQENYGYTF. The chain is built from TRBV4-2 and TRBJ1-2; 8 bases fit TRBD1. The J segment lost 2 bases and the V segment lost 10 bases, leaving 9 bases of the junction unmatched. The CDR3 runs 14 residues. CDR1 is LGHNA and CDR2 is YNFKEQ in the germline V gene.

This rearrangement joins TRBV27 to TRBJ1-5; a possible D gene is TRBD1 (6 bases). V lost 5 bases, J lost 0 bases, and 14 bases lay in between. The CDR3 is 16 amino acids. Per the germline V gene, CDR1 is MNHEY and CDR2 is SMNVEV (reference sequence). Here the CDR3 reads CASSPSSGDSNQPQHF. CDR3 DNA sequence: TGTGCCAGCAGTCCTTCCTCAGGGGATAGCAATCAGCCCCAGCATTTT.

The genes are TRBV5-6 and TRBJ1-3; possible D gene TRBD1, 6 bases. Germline assignment: CDR1 SGHDT and CDR2 YYEEEE. CDR3 size: 16 residues. V was clipped by 2 bases and J by 4 bases, with 16 bases between them. The CDR3 bases are TGTGCCAGCAGCTTCTATACAGGGTCTTCAGGAAACACCATATATTTT. This sequence encodes CASSFYTGSSGNTIYF.

The chain couples TRBV5-1 to TRBJ1-3, with D maybe TRBD1 (6 bases). The CDR3 covers 14 residues. V was trimmed by 2 bases and J by 3 bases, leaving 9 bases between them. The V gene's germline CDR1 is SGHRS and CDR2 YFSETQ. The CDR3 region is CASSLQGSGNTIYF. The CDR3 DNA follows: TGCGCCAGCAGCTTACAGGGAAGTGGAAACACCATATATTTT.

The J gene is TRBJ2-3, the V gene TRBV5-4; 8 bases map to TRBD2. The CDR3 extends over 14 amino acids. Trimming took 3 bases from V and 1 from J; bases not matched to a gene: 1. Germline CDR1 is SGHNT and CDR2 is YYREEE (reference sequence). In DNA, the CDR3 is TGTGCCAGCAGCTATAGCGGGGGCACAGATACGCAGTATTTT. It yields the protein CASSYSGGTDTQYF.

The chain uses TRBV5-6 and TRBJ1-1, with D perhaps TRBD1 (6 bases). CDR3 size: 17 residues. In germline, CDR1 is SGHDT, CDR2 YYEEEE. Trimming took 0 bases from V and 0 from J, leaving 15 bases between them. The CDR3 loop reads CASSLVWGWDMNTEAFF. Written as DNA, the CDR3 is TGTGCCAGCAGCTTGGTGTGGGGATGGGACATGAACACTGAAGCTTTCTTT.

The V gene is TRBV6-6, the J gene TRBJ2-7, with 13 bases matching TRBD2. This CDR3 spans 15 amino acids. Germline V lookup: CDR1 MNHNY, CDR2 SVGAGI (reference sequence). The V gene end was trimmed by 7 bases and the J gene end by 0 bases; junction bases not matched to a gene: 3. The CDR3 region is CASKGLAGDSYEQYF. For the CDR3, the DNA is TGTGCCAGCAAAGGACTAGCGGGGGACTCCTACGAGCAGTACTTC.

The CDR3 nucleotides are TGTGCCAGCAGCCCCGAGGAGGATCAGCCCCAGCATTTT. It is translated as CASSPEEDQPQHF. The gene calls are TRBV7-2 and TRBJ1-5; D is undetermined. CDR3 length: 13 amino acids. Germline-derived CDR1 and CDR2 are SGHTA and FQGNSA. Trimming shortened V by 5 bases and J by 5 bases, and 10 bases separated the two germline ends.

The V and J genes are TRBV27 and TRBJ2-5; 8 bases are shared with TRBD2. J lost 10 bases, V lost 4 bases, and 14 bases had no gene match. Per the germline V gene, CDR1 is MNHEY and CDR2 is SMNVEV (reference sequence). The CDR3 length is 15 residues. DNA of the CDR3: TGTGCCAGCAGTTCCCTCCGCGGGGGGTACCAGAGCCAGTACTTC. Protein: CASSSLRGGYQSQYF.

CDR3 sequence reads: CASSLDGIADIDTQYF. As DNA, the CDR3 is TGTGCCAGCAGCTTAGATGGAATAGCGGATATAGATACGCAGTATTTT. This chain joins TRBV11-2 and TRBJ2-3, with TRBD2 as a possible D gene (6 bases). V shed 0 bases and J shed 5 bases, with 15 bases lying between them. Germline lookup yields CDR1 SGHAT and CDR2 FQNNGV. The CDR3 is 16 residues long.

The gene calls are TRBV7-9 and TRBJ2-5, with D tentatively TRBD2 (6 bases). Germline V gene lookup returns CDR1 SEHNR and CDR2 FQNEAQ (reference sequence). The CDR3 has 14 amino acids. The germline V and J ends were trimmed by 0 bases and 5 bases, with 10 bases remaining between them. The CDR3 sequence: CASSLAGGEETQYF. DNA for the CDR3: TGTGCCAGCAGCTTAGCGGGGGGAGAGGAGACCCAGTACTTC.

The rearrangement uses TRBV19 and TRBJ2-3; TRBD1 aligns across 8 bases. Germline V lookup: CDR1 LNHDA, CDR2 SQIVND (reference sequence). V was clipped by 4 bases and J by 4 bases; unmatched bases: 7. The CDR3 is made up of 15 amino acids. CDR3 coding DNA: TGTGCCAGTAGTAGAAGGACAGGGTCCCCAGATACGCAGTATTTT. This encodes CASSRRTGSPDTQYF.

V usage is TRBV5-1 and J usage is TRBJ2-7; TRBD1 might be the D (6 bases). The ends were cut back, 4 bases at V and 3 bases at J, with 14 bases in the middle. This CDR3 comprises 14 residues. The germline V gene encodes CDR1 SGHRS and CDR2 YFSETQ. CDR3 DNA: TGCGCCAGCAGCCCGGACAGTGTCATCTACGAGCAGTACTTC. It yields the protein CASSPDSVIYEQYF. The whole variable domain, filled in from reference TRBV5-1 and TRBJ2-7, reads KAGVTQTPRYLIKTRGQQVTLSCSPISGHRSVSWYQQTPGQGLQFLFEYFSETQRNKGNFPGRFSGRQFSNSRSEMNVSTLELGDSALYLCASSPDSVIYEQYFGPGTRLTVT.

This clone has more than one count but fewer than ten. The CDR3 sequence: CASRPGQAGELFF. DNA for the CDR3: TGTGCCAGCAGGCCGGGACAGGCCGGGGAGCTGTTTTTT. The chain recombines TRBV6-6 with TRBJ2-2, with 8 bases aligning to TRBD1. Germline loops: CDR1 MNHNY, CDR2 SVGAGI (reference sequence). The CDR3 spans 13 residues. Losses at the gene ends were 6 bases for V and 6 bases for J; bases not matched to a gene: 3.